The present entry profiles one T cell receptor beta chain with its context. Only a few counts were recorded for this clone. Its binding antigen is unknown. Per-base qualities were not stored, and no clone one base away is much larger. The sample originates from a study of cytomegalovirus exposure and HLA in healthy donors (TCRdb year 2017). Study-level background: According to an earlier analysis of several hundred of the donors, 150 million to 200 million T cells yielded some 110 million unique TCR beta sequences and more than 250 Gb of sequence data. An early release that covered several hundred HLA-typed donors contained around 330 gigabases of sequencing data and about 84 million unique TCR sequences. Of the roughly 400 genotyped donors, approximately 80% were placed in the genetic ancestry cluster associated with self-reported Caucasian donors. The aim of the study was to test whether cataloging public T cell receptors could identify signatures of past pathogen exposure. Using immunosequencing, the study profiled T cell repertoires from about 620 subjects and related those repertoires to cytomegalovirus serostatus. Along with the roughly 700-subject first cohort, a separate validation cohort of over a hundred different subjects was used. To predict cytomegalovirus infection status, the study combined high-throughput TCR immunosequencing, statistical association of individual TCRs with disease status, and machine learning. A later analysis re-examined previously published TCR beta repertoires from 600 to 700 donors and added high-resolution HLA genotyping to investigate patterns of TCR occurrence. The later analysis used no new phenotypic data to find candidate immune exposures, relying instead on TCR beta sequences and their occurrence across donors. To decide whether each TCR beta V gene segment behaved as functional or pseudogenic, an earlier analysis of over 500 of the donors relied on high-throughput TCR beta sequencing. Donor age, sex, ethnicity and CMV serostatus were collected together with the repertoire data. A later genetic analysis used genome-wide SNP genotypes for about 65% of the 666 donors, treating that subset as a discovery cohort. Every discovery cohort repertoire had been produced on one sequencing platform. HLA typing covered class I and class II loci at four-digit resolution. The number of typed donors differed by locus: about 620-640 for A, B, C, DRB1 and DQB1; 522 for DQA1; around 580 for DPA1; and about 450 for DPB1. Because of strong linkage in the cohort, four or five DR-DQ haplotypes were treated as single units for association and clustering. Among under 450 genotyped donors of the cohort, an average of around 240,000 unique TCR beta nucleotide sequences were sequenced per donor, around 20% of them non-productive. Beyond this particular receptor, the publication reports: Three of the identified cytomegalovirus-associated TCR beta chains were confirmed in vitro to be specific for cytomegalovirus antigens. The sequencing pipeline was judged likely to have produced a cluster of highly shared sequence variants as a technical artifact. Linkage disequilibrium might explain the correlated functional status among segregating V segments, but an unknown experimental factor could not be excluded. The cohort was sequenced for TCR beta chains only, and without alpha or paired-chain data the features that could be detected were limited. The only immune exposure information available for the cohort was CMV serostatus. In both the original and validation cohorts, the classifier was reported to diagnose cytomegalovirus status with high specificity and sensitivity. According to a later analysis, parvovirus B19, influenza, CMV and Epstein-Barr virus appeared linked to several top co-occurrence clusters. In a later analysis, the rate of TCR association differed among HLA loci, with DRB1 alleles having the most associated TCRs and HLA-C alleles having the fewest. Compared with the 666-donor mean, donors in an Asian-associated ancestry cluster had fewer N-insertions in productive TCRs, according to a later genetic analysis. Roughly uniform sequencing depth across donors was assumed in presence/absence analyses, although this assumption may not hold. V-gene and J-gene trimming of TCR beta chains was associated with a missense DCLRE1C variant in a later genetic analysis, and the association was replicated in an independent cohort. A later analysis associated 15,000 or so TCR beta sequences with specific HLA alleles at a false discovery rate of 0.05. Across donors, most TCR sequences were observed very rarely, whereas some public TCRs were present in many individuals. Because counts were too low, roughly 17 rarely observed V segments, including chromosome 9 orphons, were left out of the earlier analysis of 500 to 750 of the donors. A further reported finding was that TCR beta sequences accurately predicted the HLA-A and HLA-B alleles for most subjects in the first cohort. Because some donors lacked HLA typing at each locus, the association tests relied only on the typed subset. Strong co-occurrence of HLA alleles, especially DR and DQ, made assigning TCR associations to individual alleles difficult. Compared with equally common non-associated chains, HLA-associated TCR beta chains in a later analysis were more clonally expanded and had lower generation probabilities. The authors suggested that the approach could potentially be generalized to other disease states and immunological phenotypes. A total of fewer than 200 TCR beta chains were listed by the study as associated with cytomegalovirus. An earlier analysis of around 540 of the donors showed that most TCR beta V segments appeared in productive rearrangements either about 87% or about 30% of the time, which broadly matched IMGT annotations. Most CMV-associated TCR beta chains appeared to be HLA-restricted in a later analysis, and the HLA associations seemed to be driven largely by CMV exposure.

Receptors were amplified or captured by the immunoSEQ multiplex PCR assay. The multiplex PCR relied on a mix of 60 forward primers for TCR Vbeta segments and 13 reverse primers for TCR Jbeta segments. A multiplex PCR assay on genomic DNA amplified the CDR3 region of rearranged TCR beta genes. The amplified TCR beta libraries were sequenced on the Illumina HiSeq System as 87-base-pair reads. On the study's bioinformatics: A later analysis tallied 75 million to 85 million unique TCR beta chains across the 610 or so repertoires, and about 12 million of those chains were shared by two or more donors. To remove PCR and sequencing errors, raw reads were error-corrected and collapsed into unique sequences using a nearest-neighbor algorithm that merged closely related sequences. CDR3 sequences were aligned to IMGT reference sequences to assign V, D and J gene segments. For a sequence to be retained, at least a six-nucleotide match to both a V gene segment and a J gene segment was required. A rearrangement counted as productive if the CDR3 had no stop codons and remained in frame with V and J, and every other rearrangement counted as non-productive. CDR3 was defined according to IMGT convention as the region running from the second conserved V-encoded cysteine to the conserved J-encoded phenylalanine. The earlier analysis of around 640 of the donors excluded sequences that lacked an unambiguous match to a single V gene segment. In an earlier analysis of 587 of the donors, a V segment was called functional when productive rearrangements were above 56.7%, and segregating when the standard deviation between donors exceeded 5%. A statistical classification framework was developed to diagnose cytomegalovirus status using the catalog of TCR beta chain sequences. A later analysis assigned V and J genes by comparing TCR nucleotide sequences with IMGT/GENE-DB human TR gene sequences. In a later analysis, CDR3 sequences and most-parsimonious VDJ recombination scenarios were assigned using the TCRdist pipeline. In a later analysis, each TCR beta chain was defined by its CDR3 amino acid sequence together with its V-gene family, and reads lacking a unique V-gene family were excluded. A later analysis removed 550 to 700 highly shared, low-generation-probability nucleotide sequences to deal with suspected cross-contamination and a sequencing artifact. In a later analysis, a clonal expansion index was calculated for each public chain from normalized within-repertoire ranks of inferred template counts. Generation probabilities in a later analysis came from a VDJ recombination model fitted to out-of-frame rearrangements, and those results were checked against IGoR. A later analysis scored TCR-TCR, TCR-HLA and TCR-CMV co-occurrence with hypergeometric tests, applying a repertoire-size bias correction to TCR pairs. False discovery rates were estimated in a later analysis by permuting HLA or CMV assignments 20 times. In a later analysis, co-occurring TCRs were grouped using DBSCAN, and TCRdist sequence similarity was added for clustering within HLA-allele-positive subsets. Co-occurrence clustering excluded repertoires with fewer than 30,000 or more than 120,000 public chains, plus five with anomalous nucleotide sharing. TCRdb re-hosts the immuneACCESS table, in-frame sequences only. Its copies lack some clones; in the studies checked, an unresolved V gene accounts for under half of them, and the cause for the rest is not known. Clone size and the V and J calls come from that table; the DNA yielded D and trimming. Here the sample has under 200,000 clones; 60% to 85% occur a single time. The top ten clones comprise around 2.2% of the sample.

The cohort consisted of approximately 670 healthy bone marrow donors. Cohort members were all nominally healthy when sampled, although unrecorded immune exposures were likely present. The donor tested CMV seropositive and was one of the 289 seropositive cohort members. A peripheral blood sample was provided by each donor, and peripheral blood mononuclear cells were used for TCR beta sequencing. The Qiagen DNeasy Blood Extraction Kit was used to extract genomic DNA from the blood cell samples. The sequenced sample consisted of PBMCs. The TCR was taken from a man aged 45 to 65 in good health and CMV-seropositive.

The DNA sequence follows: TGTGCCAGCAGCACCCAAGGGGGTAACTCCTACGAGCAGTACTTC. This sequence encodes CASSTQGGNSYEQYF. The V and J genes are TRBV11-3 and TRBJ2-7; TRBD1 might be the D gene, on 6 matching bases. CDR1 is given as SGHNT and CDR2 as YENEEA, both from the germline V gene. V and J are truncated by 5 bases and 0 bases respectively, leaving an intervening sequence of 14 bases. The CDR3 runs 15 amino acids, cysteine and phenylalanine included. Left in the record is the CDR3 DNA by itself, 45 bases read in frame from the first base.